This TCR beta chain originates from a study of OX40 agonist ivuxolimab in advanced cancers. Looked up from germline, CDR1 is SEHNR and CDR2 is FQNEAQ (reference sequence). This CDR3 contains 14 residues. Between the trimmed V and J ends, which lost 2 bases and 4 bases, there was a span of 9 bases. Researchers took blood at baseline, on cycle 4 day 1, and on cycle 7 day 1. The repertoire was sequenced with immunoSEQ multiplex PCR; TCRdb's copy has only in-frame clones and lacks some. This table has about 62,000 clones, approximately 79% appearing once. The chain is built from TRBV7-9 and TRBJ1-3, with D perhaps TRBD1 (5 bases). This sequence was found in an adult with an advanced solid tumor such as melanoma, head and neck, liver or kidney cancer. Here the sequenced sample was CD4+ or CD8+ T cells sorted from blood, taken in a trial of the OX40 agonist ivuxolimab. The DNA for the CDR3 is TGTGCCAGCAGCTTATTCAGGGAAGGAAACACCATATATTTT. Protein sequence: CASSLFREGNTIYF.